These T cell receptor beta chains were read from a single sample in a study of T cells after yellow fever vaccination. One entry per CDR3 protein, called by TCRdb with MiXCR from the 5' RACE reads. The table has some 340,000 distinct CDR3 sequences, over 3.5% seen once. The sequencing here drew on PBMCs, taken 5 days after the yellow fever booster vaccination. The receptors shown here come from a man in his late teens or twenties who received the YFV17D yellow fever vaccine. Each CDR3 is given with its conserved first and last residue. The order of the fields is clone size, V gene, CDR3 protein. The size field is filled for only some rows; it gives once, few, many or a size class.

many,TRBV15,CATSRGRAGGYNEQFF
.,TRBV12-3/TRBV12-4,CASSPSGAGANVLTF
few,TRBV4-3,CASSSTSGGAYNEQFF
many,TRBV19,CASSTYRGNEQFF
.,TRBV7-9,CASEQGGDTQYF
.,TRBV4-3,CASSQDSGYSTDTQYF
few,TRBV19,CASSKYRVIDSPLHF
few,TRBV28,CASNPPGSGVYEQYF
many,TRBV4-1,CASSQDHPASGAPKEFF
many,TRBV4-1,CASSQGEVANSYEQYF
.,TRBV7-9,CASSFGALGTEAFF
many,TRBV19,CASSISAGGRSSYEQYF
few,TRBV7-2,CASSLSAGAGETQYF
.,TRBV7-2,CASSFLRGVEFGIYGYTF
few,TRBV29-1,CSDARGTSYNEQFF
.,TRBV5-8,CASTRNPNQETQYF
.,TRBV27,CASSPSRGDYSYEQYF
many,TRBV5-5,CASSRDLTGELFF
.,TRBV13,CASSLRGQDRATDTQYF
.,TRBV19,CASSIDRGNEQFF
few,TRBV18,CASSRQGGDGYTF
many,TRBV7-2,CASSYGQGGSKNIQYF